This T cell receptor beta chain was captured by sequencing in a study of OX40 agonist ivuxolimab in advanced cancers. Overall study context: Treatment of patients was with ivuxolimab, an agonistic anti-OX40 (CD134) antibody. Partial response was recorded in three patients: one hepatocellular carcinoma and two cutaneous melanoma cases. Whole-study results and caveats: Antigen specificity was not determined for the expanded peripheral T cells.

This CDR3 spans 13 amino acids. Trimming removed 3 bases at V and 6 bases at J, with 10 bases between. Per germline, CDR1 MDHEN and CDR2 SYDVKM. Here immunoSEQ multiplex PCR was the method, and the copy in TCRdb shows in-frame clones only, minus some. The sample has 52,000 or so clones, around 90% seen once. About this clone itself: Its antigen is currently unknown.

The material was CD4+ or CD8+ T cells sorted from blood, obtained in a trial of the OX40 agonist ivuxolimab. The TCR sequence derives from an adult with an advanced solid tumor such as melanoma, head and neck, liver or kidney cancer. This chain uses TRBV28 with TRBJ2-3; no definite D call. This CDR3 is CASSLGRVDTQYF. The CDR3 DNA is TGTGCCAGCAGTTTGGGTCGAGTGGATACGCAGTATTTT.